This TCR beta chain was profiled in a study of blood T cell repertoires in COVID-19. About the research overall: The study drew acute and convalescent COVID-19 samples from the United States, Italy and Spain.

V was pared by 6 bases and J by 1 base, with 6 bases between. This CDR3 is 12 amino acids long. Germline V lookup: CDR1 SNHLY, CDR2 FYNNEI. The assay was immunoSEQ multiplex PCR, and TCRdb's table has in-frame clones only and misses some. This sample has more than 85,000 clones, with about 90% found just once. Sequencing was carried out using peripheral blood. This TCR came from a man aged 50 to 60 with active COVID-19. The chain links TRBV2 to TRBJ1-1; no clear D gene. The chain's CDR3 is CASRGENTEAFF. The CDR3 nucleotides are TGTGCCAGCAGGGGCGAGAACACTGAAGCTTTCTTT.